The rows below give T cell receptor beta chains drawn from one sample of a study of T cell responses to AZD1222 COVID-19 vaccine. This table comes from immunoSEQ multiplex PCR, and its TCRdb copy is limited to in-frame clones, with some not included. The top ten hold about 6.5% of the sample, which has 150,000 to 200,000 clones, about nine tenths seen once. This material consisted of peripheral blood, taken 28 days after the second AZD1222 dose. These receptors all stem from an adult who received the AZD1222 COVID-19 vaccine. The CDR3 runs from the conserved cysteine through the conserved F or W. Fields, in order: V gene, clone size, J gene, D gene, CDR3 length, CDR3 DNA, CDR3 protein. The D gene is left open where the match is weak. Clone size is stated in some rows and not others, as once, few, many or a class when expanded.

>TRBV2|-|TRBJ1-3|TRBD1|16
TGTGCCAGCAGCGGGACAGGAAGGGGCTCCGGAAACACCATATATTTT
CASSGTGRGSGNTIYF
>TRBV9|-|TRBJ2-7|-|18
TGTGCCAGCAGCGTGAACGGATTCGGCATAGGGAGCTCCTACGAGCAGTACTTC
CASSVNGFGIGSSYEQYF
>TRBV12-3/TRBV12-4|-|TRBJ1-2|-|13
TGTGCCAGCAGTTTCCAGGGGCCAGGGGGCTACACCTTC
CASSFQGPGGYTF
>TRBV11-3|-|TRBJ2-7|-|13
TGTGCCAGCAGCTTAGATGGGGGCGGCGAGCAGTACTTC
CASSLDGGGEQYF
>TRBV4-2|-|TRBJ2-7|-|13
TGTGCCAGCAGCCTCAGGGGCACCTACGAGCAGTACTTC
CASSLRGTYEQYF
>TRBV9|-|TRBJ1-6|-|15
TGTGCCAGCAGCGTAGGGGCGGGGTCAGGATCACCCCTCCACTTT
CASSVGAGSGSPLHF
>TRBV7-2|-|TRBJ1-5|TRBD1|16
TGTGCCAGCAGCCTCTCAGGGACAGGGATTGGTCAGCCCCAGCATTTT
CASSLSGTGIGQPQHF
>TRBV5-4|-|TRBJ2-7|TRBD2|16
TGTGCCAGCAGCCTAGGACTAGCGGGAGGAGGTAACGAGCAGTACTTC
CASSLGLAGGGNEQYF
>TRBV15|-|TRBJ1-5|TRBD1|15
TGTGCCACCAGCAGTCTTGGGACAGGGACTCAGCCCCAGCATTTT
CATSSLGTGTQPQHF
>TRBV28|-|TRBJ1-5|-|15
TGTGCCAGCAGGGGAATACAGGGTTCCAATCAGCCCCAGCATTTT
CASRGIQGSNQPQHF
>TRBV5-1|-|TRBJ2-7|-|14
TGCGCCAGCAGCCCGGTCTTTACCTCCTACGAGCAGTACTTC
CASSPVFTSYEQYF
>TRBV2|-|TRBJ1-3|-|11
TGTGCCAGCAGCCCCGAAAACACCATATATTTT
CASSPENTIYF
>TRBV6-5|-|TRBJ2-3|-|15
TGTGCCAGCACCACCCTCTGGAGTAGCACAGATACGCAGTATTTT
CASTTLWSSTDTQYF
>TRBV27|-|TRBJ2-7|-|14
TGTGCCAGCAGTTTACAGGGGACCTTCTACGAGCAGTACTTC
CASSLQGTFYEQYF
>TRBV10-1|medium-sized|TRBJ2-1|TRBD1|17
TGCGCCAGGAGAGGACAGGGACTCCCTGGGACTTACAATGAGCAGTTCTTC
CARRGQGLPGTYNEQFF
>TRBV5-1|-|TRBJ1-5|-|16
TGCGCCAGCAGCTTGGGGCCAGGGGCCGGCAATCAGCCCCAGCATTTT
CASSLGPGAGNQPQHF
>TRBV6-5|-|TRBJ2-7|-|14
TGTGCCAGCAGTTACGGACAGTTACTCTACGAGCAGTACTTC
CASSYGQLLYEQYF
>TRBV5-1|-|TRBJ2-1|-|17
TGCGCCAGCAGCCCGAGGGGGGCGGGGAGCTCCTACAATGAGCAGTTCTTC
CASSPRGAGSSYNEQFF
>TRBV5-1|-|TRBJ1-2|-|13
TGCGCCAGCAGTTGGTTCGCTAACTATGGCTACACCTTC
CASSWFANYGYTF
>TRBV4-1|-|TRBJ1-3|-|13
TGCGCCAGCAGTCCGGTGGGAGGAAACACCATATATTTT
CASSPVGGNTIYF
>TRBV3-1/TRBV3-2|-|TRBJ2-2|TRBD1|15
TGTGCCAGCAGCCAAGCACAGGGGGCGCCCGGGGAGCTGTTTTTT
CASSQAQGAPGELFF
>TRBV4-2|few|TRBJ2-7|TRBD2|18
TGTGCCAGCAGCCAAGATTTGGAAAGCCTAGCGGACCTTACCGAGCAGTACTTC
CASSQDLESLADLTEQYF
>TRBV6-4|-|TRBJ1-5|TRBD1|15
TGTGCCAGCAGTGTTGGGACAGGGGTCGGTCAGCCCCAGCATTTT
CASSVGTGVGQPQHF
>TRBV18|-|TRBJ1-2|-|13
TGTGCCAGCTCCCCGGGACCGAACTATGGCTACACCTTC
CASSPGPNYGYTF
>TRBV11-1|-|TRBJ1-1|TRBD1|15
TGTGCCAGCAGCCAGAAACAGGGGGCGATCACTGAAGCTTTCTTT
CASSQKQGAITEAFF
>TRBV18|-|TRBJ2-1|TRBD1|16
TGTGCCAGCTCACCACCGGCGGGGACAGGGTACAATGAGCAGTTCTTC
CASSPPAGTGYNEQFF
>TRBV10-3|-|TRBJ2-7|-|15
TGTGCCATCAGTGAGCCAAAAGGGGGGTTGAACGAGCAGTACTTC
CAISEPKGGLNEQYF
>TRBV19|few|TRBJ1-5|TRBD1|16
TGTGCCAGTAGTATAGGGGACAGGGGAAGCAATCAGCCCCAGCATTTT
CASSIGDRGSNQPQHF
>TRBV3-1/TRBV3-2|-|TRBJ2-1|TRBD2|17
TGTGCCAGCAGCGGCCAAGGGGTCAGCGGGAGTTACAATGAGCAGTTCTTC
CASSGQGVSGSYNEQFF
>TRBV27|-|TRBJ1-2|-|14
TGTGCCACGGGGGAGATCGGAGCTAACTATGGCTACACCTTC
CATGEIGANYGYTF
>TRBV6-2/TRBV6-3|-|TRBJ2-7|-|16
TGTGCCAGCAGTTACGGTCTAACCCTAACTACGGGCGAGCAGTACTTC
CASSYGLTLTTGEQYF